This is a list of T cell receptor beta chains from one sample in a study of molecular identifiers for immune sequencing clone quantification. One entry per CDR3 protein results from TCRdb running MiXCR on the PCR reads. The repertoire has approximately 320,000 distinct CDR3 sequences, 24% of them found once; the top ten carry roughly 0.7%. Sequenced material: naive CD8+ T cells from blood, with Jurkat cell RNA spiked in. These receptors all stem from a human donor in good health. Some libraries in this study had Jurkat cell RNA spiked in. Both conserved end residues are part of each CDR3. The order of the fields is J gene, V gene, clone size, D gene, CDR3 DNA, CDR3 protein. D genes are given only for firm matches. Size is omitted from some rows. Given values are once, few, many or a class for expanded clones.

TRBJ2-3,TRBV15,many,TRBD2,TGTGCCACCAGCCCCCTCCGACTAGCGGGGGGTACAGATACGCAGTATTTT,CATSPLRLAGGTDTQYF
TRBJ2-3,TRBV12-3/TRBV12-4,many,-,TGTGCCAGCAGCCTCCCGTCGGAGGGTGCGCAGTATTTT,CASSLPSEGAQYF
TRBJ2-7,TRBV7-2,many,-,TGTGCCAGCAGCTTGGGGGCTAGCAGCTACTACGAGCAGTACTTC,CASSLGASSYYEQYF
TRBJ2-5,TRBV2,few,-,TGTGCCAGCAGTGAAGCGCCATGGGAGACCCAGTACTTC,CASSEAPWETQYF
TRBJ1-1,TRBV6-2/TRBV6-3,-,-,TGTGCCAGCAGTTTAACCTACCATCTTCAGGGACCCACTGAAGCTTTCTTT,CASSLTYHLQGPTEAFF
TRBJ2-7,TRBV11-2,few,TRBD2,TGTGCCCGCAACTGGGGGCGGGGGGCCTACGAGCAGTACTTC,CARNWGRGAYEQYF
TRBJ1-2,TRBV4-3,-,TRBD1,TGCGCCAGCAGCCCCGTGGACAGGACCTATGGCTACACCTTC,CASSPVDRTYGYTF
TRBJ2-5,TRBV30,-,-,TGTGCCTGGAGTGTAGGACAGAGTTCAGAGACCCAGTACTTC,CAWSVGQSSETQYF
TRBJ2-7,TRBV7-9,few,-,TGTGCCAGCAGCCCGCCGACTTCCCATGGCTACGAGCAGTACTTC,CASSPPTSHGYEQYF
TRBJ2-5,TRBV4-2,few,-,TGTGCCAGCAGCCAAGAATATCGCGGGTACCAAGAGACCCAGTACTTC,CASSQEYRGYQETQYF
TRBJ1-4,TRBV15,-,-,TGTGCCACCAGCAGAGGAGACAGCTCTAATGAAAAACTGTTTTTT,CATSRGDSSNEKLFF
TRBJ2-3,TRBV2,-,-,TGTGCCAGCAGGGCAGAACTGGAAAATACGCAGTATTTT,CASRAELENTQYF
TRBJ2-1,TRBV10-3,-,-,TGTGCCATCAGTGCTTTATCCTCGGAGTACAATGAGCAGTTCTTC,CAISALSSEYNEQFF
TRBJ2-1,TRBV4-2,once,TRBD2,TGTGCCAGCGGCCCCGGCCGGGGGGAGGGCCATGAGCAGTTCTTC,CASGPGRGEGHEQFF
TRBJ1-5,TRBV28,many,-,TGTGCCAGCAACGAGAGGACATCGAGTAATCAGCCCCAGCATTTT,CASNERTSSNQPQHF
TRBJ2-3,TRBV7-6,many,-,TGTGCCAGCAGCCGAGTCGGCAGCACAGATACGCAGTATTTT,CASSRVGSTDTQYF
TRBJ2-6,TRBV11-3,few,-,TGTGCCAGCAGCCTAACTACAGGGCCTGGGGCCAACGTCCTGACTTTC,CASSLTTGPGANVLTF
TRBJ2-5,TRBV7-9,-,-,TGTGCCAGCAGCTTTTTCTCGGAGACCCAGTACTTC,CASSFFSETQYF
TRBJ2-5,TRBV25-1,many,-,TGTGCCAGCAGTGAATTTTTAGGGCGGGAGACCCAGTACTTC,CASSEFLGRETQYF
TRBJ1-6,TRBV7-9,once,-,TGTGCCAGCAGCTCCATCACACCGAGCTCCTATAACTCACCCCTCCGCTTT,CASSSITPSSYNSPLRF
TRBJ1-5,TRBV30,-,-,TGTGCCTGGAGTCCAGGGTATGTGAGCAATCAGCCCCAGCATTTT,CAWSPGYVSNQPQHF
TRBJ2-7,TRBV29-1,many,TRBD2,TGCAGCGTTGAAGTACTCGGCGGGACTAAGTACTTC,CSVEVLGGTKYF
TRBJ2-5,TRBV4-3,many,-,TGCGCCAGCAGCCAAGTTCGGGGAGAGACCCAGTACTTC,CASSQVRGETQYF
TRBJ2-5,TRBV27,few,-,TGTGCCAGCAGGGGACACCTCCAAGAGACCCAGTACTTC,CASRGHLQETQYF
TRBJ1-6,TRBV12-3/TRBV12-4,few,-,TGTGCCAGCAGTCCGATCATGGGGTTGGATTCACCCCTCCACTTT,CASSPIMGLDSPLHF
TRBJ1-5,TRBV19,few,-,TGTGCCAGTAGTATTACCACCAATCAGCCCCAGCATTTT,CASSITTNQPQHF
TRBJ2-3,TRBV27,-,-,TGTGCCAGCAGTTCACCGGGGGGCACAGATACGCAGTATTTT,CASSSPGGTDTQYF
TRBJ1-1,TRBV12-3/TRBV12-4,-,TRBD1,TGTGCCAGCAGTTACGGGACAGGGAACACTGAAGCTTTCTTT,CASSYGTGNTEAFF
TRBJ2-7,TRBV20-1,many,-,TGCAGTGCTAGAGCTTCCGGGACAAGCTCCTACGAGCAGTACTTC,CSARASGTSSYEQYF
TRBJ1-5,TRBV27,-,-,TGTGCCAGCAGTTTAATACAGGGCGGCAATCAGCCCCAGCATTTT,CASSLIQGGNQPQHF
TRBJ2-5,TRBV20-1,-,TRBD2,TGCAGTGCTAAGACTAGCGGGGAAGAGACCCAGCACTTC,CSAKTSGEETQHF
TRBJ1-1,TRBV11-2,many,TRBD1,TGTGCCAGCAGCCCGGACAGGGATCTTTGGTACACTGAAGCTTTCTTT,CASSPDRDLWYTEAFF
TRBJ2-7,TRBV20-1,many,-,TGCAGTGCTAGGACGAGGAGCTCCTACGAGCAGTACTTC,CSARTRSSYEQYF
TRBJ2-1,TRBV4-2,few,TRBD2,TGTGCCAGCAGCCGTGCTAGCGGGGGCAATGAGCAGTTCTTC,CASSRASGGNEQFF
TRBJ1-1,TRBV21-1,many,-,TGTGCCAGCAGCAAAGCGGTAGTGAACACTGAAGCTTTCTTT,CASSKAVVNTEAFF
TRBJ1-1,TRBV12-5,many,-,TGTGCTAGTGGTTTCGGACAGAGCACTGAAGCTTTCTTT,CASGFGQSTEAFF
TRBJ1-1,TRBV7-9,many,-,TGTGCCAGCAGCTTAGAGGGGTTGCAAACTGAAGCTTTCTTT,CASSLEGLQTEAFF
TRBJ1-1,TRBV30,-,-,TGTGCCTGGAGTGATAAAGACACCTACCTGAACACTGAAGCTTTCTTT,CAWSDKDTYLNTEAFF
TRBJ2-3,TRBV7-9,many,TRBD2,TGTGCCAGCAGCCCTGGACTAGCTCAACCCACAGATACGCAGTATTTT,CASSPGLAQPTDTQYF
TRBJ2-1,TRBV19,few,-,TGTGCCAGTAGCCGGTTAGGCGGGGATGTCAATGAGCAGTTCTTC,CASSRLGGDVNEQFF
TRBJ2-5,TRBV10-3,-,-,TGTGCCATCAGTGAGTCGATTGGGTCGGGAAAGACCCAGTACTTC,CAISESIGSGKTQYF
TRBJ2-7,TRBV6-6,many,TRBD2,TGTGCCAGCAGTTTAGGGCGGGAGGGTTACGAGCAGTACTTC,CASSLGREGYEQYF
TRBJ2-7,TRBV30,-,-,TGTGCCTGGGGGGGGGATCGGGGGCCCGCCCTCATTTCCTACGAGCAGTACTTC,CAWGGDRGPALISYEQYF
TRBJ1-3,TRBV20-1,few,-,TGCAGTGCTAGACCGGTGGACCTCTCTGGAAACACCATATATTTT,CSARPVDLSGNTIYF
TRBJ2-3,TRBV10-3,-,TRBD2,TGTGCCGCCCGGGGGGTGGGCACAGATACGCAGTATTTT,CAARGVGTDTQYF
TRBJ2-7,TRBV4-3,many,-,TGCGCCAGCAGCCACGGGGTTAGCTCCTACGAGCAGTACTTC,CASSHGVSSYEQYF
TRBJ1-5,TRBV12-3/TRBV12-4,-,-,TGTGCCAGCAGATCAGGGGTTAGCAATCAGCCCCAGCATTTT,CASRSGVSNQPQHF
TRBJ2-2,TRBV10-1,few,-,TGCGCCAGCAGCCCCCGGGCCAAAGGAGCCGGGGAGCTGTTTTTT,CASSPRAKGAGELFF
TRBJ2-7,TRBV28,many,-,TGTGCCAGCAGTTTCGAGCAAATTTACGAGCAGTACTTC,CASSFEQIYEQYF
TRBJ2-6,TRBV4-3,-,-,TGCGCCAGCAGCCAGCGGGTTTCGGACCCTGGGGCCAACGTCCTGACTTTC,CASSQRVSDPGANVLTF